Listed here are 21 T cell receptor beta chains from one sample, sequenced in a study of siplizumab effects on memory and regulatory T cells. TCRdb's copy holds only in-frame clones and misses some; the assay was immunoSEQ multiplex PCR. Of 45,000 to 60,000 clones in the sample, roughly 84% were seen once. Sample: naive CD8+ T cells sorted from blood. The receptors were sampled from a human donor in good health.

The rearrangement uses TRBV29-1 and TRBJ2-7, with a weak D call TRBD2 (6 bases). This CDR3 has 15 amino acids. CDR1 and CDR2 from the germline V gene are SQVTM and ANQGSEA. Trimming removed 4 bases at V and 4 bases at J, with 20 bases between. CDR3 loop: CSVAEGLSPGYEQYF. Here the CDR3 DNA reads TGCAGCGTTGCGGAGGGCCTTTCACCAGGATACGAGCAGTACTTC.

The V and J genes are TRBV5-1 and TRBJ2-1; 8 bases fit TRBD1. The CDR3 length is 18 residues. Germline V gives CDR1 SGHRS, CDR2 YFSETQ. With 4 bases clipped from V and 4 bases from J, the junction kept 16 bases outside the gene matches. CDR3 amino acids: CASSKLNRGALLYNEQFF. For the CDR3, the DNA is TGCGCCAGCAGCAAACTAAACAGGGGGGCGTTGCTTTACAATGAGCAGTTCTTC.

The chain employs TRBV7-2 and TRBJ2-7; possibly TRBD2 for D (5 bases). The V gene's germline CDR1 is SGHTA and CDR2 FQGNSA. V was pared by 6 bases and J by 2 bases, with 14 bases between. The CDR3 extends over 14 amino acids. The CDR3: CASSSDWETYEQYF. In nucleotides, the CDR3 is TGTGCCAGCAGTTCGGATTGGGAGACCTACGAGCAGTACTTC.

This chain uses TRBV7-8 with TRBJ2-3; the D gene is possibly TRBD2 (6 bases). V was shortened by 2 bases and J by 6 bases, with 12 bases between the two germline ends. Germline CDR1 is SGHVS and CDR2 is FQNEAQ. The CDR3 runs to 14 residues. CDR3 nucleotide sequence: TGTGCCAGCAGCTTAACGGGAGTCGGGGATACGCAGTATTTT. Translation gives CASSLTGVGDTQYF.

The CDR3 sequence is CSVDDIARDFKQETQYF. DNA for the CDR3: TGCAGCGTCGACGATATAGCCCGGGATTTTAAACAAGAGACCCAGTACTTC. The chain links TRBV29-1 to TRBJ2-5; D possibly corresponds to TRBD2 (5 bases). The CDR3 sequence is 17 residues long. The germline V and J ends were trimmed by 6 bases and 2 bases, with 25 bases remaining between them. Per the germline V gene, CDR1 is SQVTM and CDR2 is ANQGSEA.

This clone was seen a few times. The CDR3 coding sequence is TGTGCCAGCAGCTATTCGGACAGGTTGACGGAGCCCCAGCATTTT. Translated, it gives CASSYSDRLTEPQHF. The J gene is TRBJ1-5, the V gene TRBV5-6, with 7 positions matching TRBD1. This CDR3 is built from 15 residues. The V and J ends lost 3 bases and 8 bases, in that order; junction bases with no gene match: 11. In germline, CDR1 is SGHDT, CDR2 YYEEEE.

This chain uses TRBV7-9 with TRBJ2-2; D call uncertain. The germline gives CDR1 SEHNR, CDR2 FQNEAQ (reference sequence). Trimming took 2 bases from V and 5 from J, leaving 9 bases between them. This CDR3 is 14 amino acids long. The CDR3 region is CASSLPAETGELFF. The CDR3 region has the DNA TGTGCCAGCAGCTTACCGGCGGAGACCGGGGAGCTGTTTTTT.

V usage is TRBV9 and J usage is TRBJ2-7, with 10 bases fitting TRBD1. CDR3 length: 14 residues. In germline, CDR1 is SGDLS, CDR2 YYNGEE. After removal of 4 bases from V and 3 bases from J, the junction contained 4 bases not matched to a gene. The CDR3 nucleotides are TGTGCCAGCAGCCCGGGACAGGGGTTCTACGAGCAGTACTTC. This gives the protein CASSPGQGFYEQYF. The variable domain in full, completed from reference TRBV9 and TRBJ2-7, reads DSGVTQTPKHLITATGQRVTLRCSPRSGDLSVYWYQQSLDQGLQFLIQYYNGEERAKGNILERFSAQQFPDLHSELNLSSLELGDSALYFCASSPGQGFYEQYFGPGTRLTVT.

DNA of the CDR3: TGCAGCGTTGAAGATCCTTTGACTAGCGGGGAATACAATGAGCAGTTCTTC. Translation gives CSVEDPLTSGEYNEQFF. The rearrangement uses TRBV29-1 and TRBJ2-1, with 11 bases identical to TRBD2. The CDR3 totals 17 residues. CDR1 and CDR2 (germline): SQVTM, ANQGSEA. V gave up 0 bases and J gave up 4 bases; unmatched junction bases: 8.

This clone was counted a single time. This chain joins TRBV5-1 and TRBJ2-1; possible D gene TRBD2, 6 bases. The CDR3 is 15 residues long. The germline V and J ends were trimmed by 4 bases and 6 bases, with 17 bases remaining between them. Germline V CDR1 and CDR2: SGHRS, YFSETQ. The CDR3 nucleotides are TGCGCCAGCAGCACTGGAATGGGACTTCGCAATGAGCAGTTCTTC. Its protein is CASSTGMGLRNEQFF.

This chain connects TRBV6-5 to TRBJ2-7; D ambiguous. The V end was cut by 2 bases, the J end by 2 bases, with 7 bases between. The CDR3 consists of 13 residues. Germline assignment: CDR1 MNHEY and CDR2 SVGAGI. CDR3 DNA sequence: TGTGCCAGCAGTTACGGAAGTACCTACGAGCAGTACTTC. This gives the protein CASSYGSTYEQYF.

This chain connects TRBV19 to TRBJ2-7; D call uncertain. Germline V CDR1 and CDR2: LNHDA, SQIVND (reference sequence). Between the trimmed V and J ends, which lost 4 bases and 7 bases, there was a span of 17 bases. The CDR3 totals 14 residues. DNA of the CDR3: TGTGCCAGTAGTACGCCCGGGTATCCGAGTGAGCAGTACTTC. The encoded protein is CASSTPGYPSEQYF.

The chain links TRBV5-4 to TRBJ1-2; TRBD1 matches 8 bases. This CDR3 has 14 residues. In germline, CDR1 is SGHNT, CDR2 YYREEE (reference sequence). With 5 bases clipped from V and 1 base from J, the junction kept 4 bases outside the gene matches. The CDR3 reads CASRPTGVNYGYTF. Here the CDR3 DNA reads TGTGCCAGCAGGCCGACAGGGGTTAACTATGGCTACACCTTC. The full variable domain, its missing parts supplied by reference TRBV5-4 and TRBJ1-2, is ETGVTQSPTHLIKTRGQQVTLRCSSQSGHNTVSWYQQALGQGPQFIFQYYREEENGRGNFPPRFSGLQFPNYSSELNVNALELDDSALYLCASRPTGVNYGYTFGSGTRLTVV.

The chain is built from TRBV6-5 and TRBJ2-1; D is undetermined. The CDR3 totals 14 residues. Germline V lookup: CDR1 MNHEY, CDR2 SVGAGI. Trimming stripped 1 base from V and 1 base from J, with 5 bases between. This CDR3 reads CASSYWDSYNEQFF. The CDR3 DNA reads TGTGCCAGCAGTTACTGGGATTCCTACAATGAGCAGTTCTTC.

The V gene is TRBV5-5, the J gene TRBJ2-7, with D perhaps being TRBD1 or TRBD2 (5 bases each). Germline CDR1 and CDR2: SGHKS and YYEKEE (reference sequence). The CDR3 is 13 amino acids. V lost 4 bases to trimming and J lost 3 bases, with 11 bases between them. The CDR3 DNA reads as TGTGCCAGCAGCGGGGTGGGGGTCTACGAGCAGTACTTC. This translates into CASSGVGVYEQYF. Together with reference TRBV5-5 and TRBJ2-7, the CDR3 gives the full variable domain: DAGVTQSPTHLIKTRGQQVTLRCSPISGHKSVSWYQQVLGQGPQFIFQYYEKEERGRGNFPDRFSARQFPNYSSELNVNALLLGDSALYLCASSGVGVYEQYFGPGTRLTVT.

This sequence joins TRBV25-1 and TRBJ2-2; D possibly corresponds to TRBD2 (5 bases). Looked up from germline, CDR1 is MGHDK and CDR2 is SYGVNS. V was cut by 4 bases and J by 3 bases, with 6 bases left in between. CDR3 length: 13 amino acids. CDR3 amino acids: CASSVGDTGELFF. CDR3 sequence (DNA): TGTGCCAGCAGTGTCGGGGACACCGGGGAGCTGTTTTTT.

This sequence joins TRBV9 and TRBJ1-2; TRBD1 might be the D (5 bases). CDR3 length: 16 residues. V was shortened by 4 bases and J by 1 base, with 17 bases between the two germline ends. From germline, CDR1 is SGDLS and CDR2 YYNGEE. This CDR3 reads CASSPLPRGLNYGYTF. The CDR3 coding sequence is TGTGCCAGCAGCCCTCTCCCGAGGGGTCTTAACTATGGCTACACCTTC.

This chain connects TRBV5-1 to TRBJ2-1, with D maybe TRBD1 (6 bases). Germline loops: CDR1 SGHRS, CDR2 YFSETQ. The CDR3 has 17 residues. V was cut by 0 bases and J by 8 bases, with 21 bases left in between. The CDR3 spells CASSLDSAQGFEDEQFF. The CDR3 DNA reads TGCGCCAGCAGCTTGGATTCTGCACAGGGTTTCGAGGATGAGCAGTTCTTC.

The chain uses TRBV6-5 and TRBJ2-6; D gene ambiguous. V gave up 6 bases and J gave up 0 bases, with 9 bases separating them. Germline CDR1 MNHEY, CDR2 SVGAGI. The CDR3 sequence is 15 residues long. The CDR3 DNA reads as TGTGCCAGCAGCTCCGTCACCTCTGGGGCCAACGTCCTGACTTTC. This translates into CASSSVTSGANVLTF.

The J gene is TRBJ1-5, the V gene TRBV5-6; D not certain. From germline, CDR1 is SGHDT and CDR2 YYEEEE. V lost 0 bases and J lost 2, with 6 bases in between. The CDR3 has 14 residues. This chain's CDR3 is CASSLGVRNQPQHF. In DNA, the CDR3 is TGTGCCAGCAGCTTGGGGGTCCGCAATCAGCCCCAGCATTTT.

This sequence joins TRBV11-2 and TRBJ2-1; 11 nucleotides agree with TRBD2. The CDR3 consists of 16 residues. V trimming: 5 bases; J trimming: 7 bases; junction bases outside the gene matches: 10. Germline values: CDR1 SGHAT, CDR2 FQNNGV. The DNA for the CDR3 is TGTGCCAGCAGCACGCCGGGACTAGCGGCAGATAATGAGCAGTTCTTC. It encodes CASSTPGLAADNEQFF. The full variable domain, its missing parts supplied by reference TRBV11-2 and TRBJ2-1, is EAGVAQSPRYKIIEKRQSVAFWCNPISGHATLYWYQQILGQGPKLLIQFQNNGVVDDSQLPKDRFSAERLKGVDSTLKIQPAKLEDSAVYLCASSTPGLAADNEQFFGPGTRLTVL.